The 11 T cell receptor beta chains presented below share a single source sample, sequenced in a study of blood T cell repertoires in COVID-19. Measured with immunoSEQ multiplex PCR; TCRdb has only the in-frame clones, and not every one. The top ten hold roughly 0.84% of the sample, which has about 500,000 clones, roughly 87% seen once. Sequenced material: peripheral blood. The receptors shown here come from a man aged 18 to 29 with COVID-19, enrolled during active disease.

CDR3: CASSPTGVNGYTF. The DNA for the CDR3 is TGTGCCAGCAGCCCGACAGGGGTGAACGGCTACACCTTC. The chain is built from TRBV6-5 and TRBJ1-2, with 8 bases lining up with TRBD1. V lost 6 bases to trimming and J lost 8 bases; unmatched junction nucleotides: 8. Germline V gene data show CDR1 as MNHEY and CDR2 as SVGAGI. CDR3 length equals 13 residues.

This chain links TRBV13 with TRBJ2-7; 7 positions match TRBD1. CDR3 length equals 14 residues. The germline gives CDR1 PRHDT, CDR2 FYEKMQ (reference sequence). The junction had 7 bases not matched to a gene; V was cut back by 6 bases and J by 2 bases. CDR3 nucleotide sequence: TGTGCCAGCAGTCGACAGGGTAAAACCTACGAGCAGTACTTC. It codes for CASSRQGKTYEQYF.

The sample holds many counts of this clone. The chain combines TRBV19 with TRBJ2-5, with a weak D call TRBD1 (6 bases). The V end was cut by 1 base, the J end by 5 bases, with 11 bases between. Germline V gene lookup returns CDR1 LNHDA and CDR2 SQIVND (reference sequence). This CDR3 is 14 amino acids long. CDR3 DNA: TGTGCCAGTAGTATAGGGACAGTCAAGGAGACCCAGTACTTC. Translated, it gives CASSIGTVKETQYF.

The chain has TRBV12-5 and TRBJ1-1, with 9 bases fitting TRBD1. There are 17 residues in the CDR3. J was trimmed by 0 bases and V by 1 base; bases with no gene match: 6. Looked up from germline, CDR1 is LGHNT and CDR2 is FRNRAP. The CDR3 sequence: CASGLEIGTGMNTEAFF. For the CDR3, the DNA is TGTGCTAGTGGTTTGGAGATTGGGACAGGGATGAACACTGAAGCTTTCTTT.

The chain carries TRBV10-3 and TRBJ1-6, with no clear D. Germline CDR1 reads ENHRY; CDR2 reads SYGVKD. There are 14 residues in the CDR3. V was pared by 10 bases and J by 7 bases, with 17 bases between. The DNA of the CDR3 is TGTGCCACCCAGGCGCAGGCTCCAAATTCACCCCTCCACTTT. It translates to CATQAQAPNSPLHF.

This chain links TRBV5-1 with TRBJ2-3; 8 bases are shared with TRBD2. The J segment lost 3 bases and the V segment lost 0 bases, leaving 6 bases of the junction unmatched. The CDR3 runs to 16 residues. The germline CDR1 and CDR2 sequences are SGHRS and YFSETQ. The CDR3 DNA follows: TGCGCCAGCAGCTTGGCGGGCGGGAGGAGGACAGATACGCAGTATTTT. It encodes CASSLAGGRRTDTQYF. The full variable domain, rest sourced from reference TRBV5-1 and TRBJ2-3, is KAGVTQTPRYLIKTRGQQVTLSCSPISGHRSVSWYQQTPGQGLQFLFEYFSETQRNKGNFPGRFSGRQFSNSRSEMNVSTLELGDSALYLCASSLAGGRRTDTQYFGPGTRLTVL.

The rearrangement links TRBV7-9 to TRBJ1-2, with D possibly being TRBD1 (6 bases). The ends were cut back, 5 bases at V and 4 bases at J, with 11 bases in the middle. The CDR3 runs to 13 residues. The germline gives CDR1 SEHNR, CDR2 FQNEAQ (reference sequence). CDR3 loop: CASSLTGPYGYTF. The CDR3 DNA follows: TGTGCCAGCAGCCTCACAGGGCCCTATGGCTACACCTTC.

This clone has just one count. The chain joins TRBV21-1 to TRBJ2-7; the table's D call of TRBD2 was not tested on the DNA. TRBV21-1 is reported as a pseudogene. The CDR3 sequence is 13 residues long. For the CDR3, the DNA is TGTGCCAGCAGCAATGCGCGGAAATACGAGCAGTACTTC. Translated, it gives CASSNARKYEQYF.

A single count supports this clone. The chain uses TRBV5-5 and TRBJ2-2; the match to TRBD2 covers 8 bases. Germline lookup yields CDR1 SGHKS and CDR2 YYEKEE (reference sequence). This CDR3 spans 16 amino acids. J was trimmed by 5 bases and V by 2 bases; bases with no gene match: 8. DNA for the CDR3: TGTGCCAGCAGCTTTCTCGGGGGGGCCCGAACCGGGGAGCTGTTTTTT. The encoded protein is CASSFLGGARTGELFF. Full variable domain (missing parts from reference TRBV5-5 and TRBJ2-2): DAGVTQSPTHLIKTRGQQVTLRCSPISGHKSVSWYQQVLGQGPQFIFQYYEKEERGRGNFPDRFSARQFPNYSSELNVNALLLGDSALYLCASSFLGGARTGELFFGEGSRLTVL.

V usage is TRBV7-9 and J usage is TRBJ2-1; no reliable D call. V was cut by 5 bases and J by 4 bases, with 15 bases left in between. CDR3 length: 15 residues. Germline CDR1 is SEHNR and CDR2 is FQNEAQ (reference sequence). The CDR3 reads CASSQLGGSYNEQFF. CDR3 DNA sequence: TGTGCCAGCAGCCAACTCGGCGGCTCTTACAATGAGCAGTTCTTC.

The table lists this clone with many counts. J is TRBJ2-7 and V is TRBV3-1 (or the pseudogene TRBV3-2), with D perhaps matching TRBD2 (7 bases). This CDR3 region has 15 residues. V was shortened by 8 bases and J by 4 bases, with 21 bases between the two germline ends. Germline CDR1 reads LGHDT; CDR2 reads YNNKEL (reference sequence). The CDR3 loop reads CASGLGGGLWYEQYF. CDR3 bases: TGTGCCAGCGGCCTTGGGGGGGGCCTTTGGTACGAGCAGTACTTC.